This TCR beta chain was documented in a study of blood T cell repertoires in COVID-19. About the study: The United States, Italy and Spain were the sources of the acute and convalescent COVID-19 samples.

Authors' processing steps: By means of reference gene primer amplification, nucleated cell counts were estimated. Profiling relied on immunoSEQ multiplex PCR, and the TCRdb table lists in-frame clones only, not all of them. The V and J calls and the clone size are those of that table, but D and trimming were determined from the DNA. Of approximately 46,000 clones in the sample, roughly 82% were seen once. The CDR3 extends over 16 amino acids. V was cut by 0 bases and J by 2 bases, with 11 bases left in between. The germline V gene encodes CDR1 LGHDT and CDR2 YNNKEL (reference sequence). V and J are TRBV3-1 (or the pseudogene TRBV3-2) and TRBJ2-1; maybe TRBD2 (6 bases). Sample: peripheral blood. The sequence was collected from an older woman with acute or convalescent COVID-19. In DNA, the CDR3 is TGTGCCAGCAGCCAAGATCCGGGAGTCGCCTACAATGAGCAGTTCTTC. Its protein product is CASSQDPGVAYNEQFF.